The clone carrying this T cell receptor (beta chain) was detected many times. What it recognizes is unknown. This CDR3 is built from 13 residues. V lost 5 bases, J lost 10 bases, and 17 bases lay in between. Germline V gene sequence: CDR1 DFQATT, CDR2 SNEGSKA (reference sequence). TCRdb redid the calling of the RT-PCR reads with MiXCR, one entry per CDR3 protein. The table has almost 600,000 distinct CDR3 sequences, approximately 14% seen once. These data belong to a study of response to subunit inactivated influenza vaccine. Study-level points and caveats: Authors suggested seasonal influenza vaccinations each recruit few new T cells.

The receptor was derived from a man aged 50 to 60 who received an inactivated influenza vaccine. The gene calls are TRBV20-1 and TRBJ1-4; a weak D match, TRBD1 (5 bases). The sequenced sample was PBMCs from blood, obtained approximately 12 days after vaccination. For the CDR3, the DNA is TGCAGTGCTCCGTTTCACGACGGGGGAAAACTGTTTTTT. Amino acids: CSAPFHDGGKLFF.